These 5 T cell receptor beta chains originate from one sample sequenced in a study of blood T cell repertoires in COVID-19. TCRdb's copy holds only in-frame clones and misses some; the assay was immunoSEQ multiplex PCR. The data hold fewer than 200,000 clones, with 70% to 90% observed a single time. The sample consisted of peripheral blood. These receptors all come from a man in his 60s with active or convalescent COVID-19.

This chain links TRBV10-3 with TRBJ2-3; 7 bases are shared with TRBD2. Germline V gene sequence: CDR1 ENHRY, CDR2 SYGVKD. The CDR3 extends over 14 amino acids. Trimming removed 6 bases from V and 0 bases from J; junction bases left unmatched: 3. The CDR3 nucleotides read TGTGCCATCAGGACGACTAGCAGCACAGATACGCAGTATTTT. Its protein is CAIRTTSSTDTQYF.

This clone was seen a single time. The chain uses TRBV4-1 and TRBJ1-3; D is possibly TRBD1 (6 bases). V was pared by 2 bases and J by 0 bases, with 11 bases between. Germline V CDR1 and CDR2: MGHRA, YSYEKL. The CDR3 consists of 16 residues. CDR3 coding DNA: TGCGCCAGCAGCCAACCGACGACAGGCTCTGGAAACACCATATATTTT. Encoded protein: CASSQPTTGSGNTIYF.

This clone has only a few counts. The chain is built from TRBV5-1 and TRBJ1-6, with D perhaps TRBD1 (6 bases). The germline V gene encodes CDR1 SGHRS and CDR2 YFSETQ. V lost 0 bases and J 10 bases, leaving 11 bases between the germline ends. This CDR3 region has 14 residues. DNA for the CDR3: TGCGCCAGCAGCTTGGCAGGGGCAGGGTCACCCCTCCACTTT. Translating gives CASSLAGAGSPLHF.

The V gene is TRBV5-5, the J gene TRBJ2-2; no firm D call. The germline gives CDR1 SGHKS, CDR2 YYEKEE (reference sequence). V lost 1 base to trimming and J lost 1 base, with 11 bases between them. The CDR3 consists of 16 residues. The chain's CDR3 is CASSLSPGGNTGELFF. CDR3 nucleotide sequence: TGTGCCAGCAGCTTGAGCCCCGGCGGGAACACCGGGGAGCTGTTTTTT.

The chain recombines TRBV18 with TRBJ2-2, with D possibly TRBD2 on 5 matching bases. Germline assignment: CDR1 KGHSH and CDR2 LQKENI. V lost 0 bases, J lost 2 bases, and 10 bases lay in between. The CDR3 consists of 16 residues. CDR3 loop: CASSPPGRLNTGELFF. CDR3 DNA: TGTGCCAGCTCACCACCAGGCCGACTAAACACCGGGGAGCTGTTTTTT.